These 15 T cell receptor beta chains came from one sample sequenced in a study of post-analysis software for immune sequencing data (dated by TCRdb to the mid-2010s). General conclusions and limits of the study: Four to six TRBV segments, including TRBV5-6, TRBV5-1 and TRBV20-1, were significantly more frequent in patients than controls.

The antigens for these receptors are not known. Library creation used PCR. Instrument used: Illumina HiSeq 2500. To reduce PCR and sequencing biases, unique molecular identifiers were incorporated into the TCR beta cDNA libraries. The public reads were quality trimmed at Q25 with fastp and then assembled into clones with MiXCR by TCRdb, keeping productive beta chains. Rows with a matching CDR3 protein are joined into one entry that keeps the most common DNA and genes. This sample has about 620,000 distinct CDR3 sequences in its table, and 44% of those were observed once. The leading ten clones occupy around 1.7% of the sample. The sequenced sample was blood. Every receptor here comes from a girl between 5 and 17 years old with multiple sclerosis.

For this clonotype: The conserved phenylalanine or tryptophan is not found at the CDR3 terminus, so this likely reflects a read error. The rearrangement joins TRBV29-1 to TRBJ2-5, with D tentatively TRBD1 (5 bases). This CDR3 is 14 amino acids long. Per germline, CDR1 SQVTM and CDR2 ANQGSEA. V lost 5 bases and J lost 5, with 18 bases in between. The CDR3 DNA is TGCAGCGTTAAAGGTCCAGGGTTGGGGGAGACCCAGTACTGC. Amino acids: CSVKGPGLGETQYC.

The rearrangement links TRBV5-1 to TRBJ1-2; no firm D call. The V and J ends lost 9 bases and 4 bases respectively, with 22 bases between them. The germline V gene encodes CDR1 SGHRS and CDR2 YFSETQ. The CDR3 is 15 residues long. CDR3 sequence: CATSPWTDTFYGYTF. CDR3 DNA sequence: TGCGCCACCTCTCCCTGGACTGACACTTTCTATGGCTACACCTTC.

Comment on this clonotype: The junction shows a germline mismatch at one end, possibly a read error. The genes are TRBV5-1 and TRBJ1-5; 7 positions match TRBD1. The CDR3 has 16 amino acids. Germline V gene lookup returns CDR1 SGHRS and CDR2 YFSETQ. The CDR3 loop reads CASSMGTAGSDQPQHF. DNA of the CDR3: TGCGCCAGCAGCATGGGGACAGCCGGTAGCGATCAGCCCCAGCATTTT.

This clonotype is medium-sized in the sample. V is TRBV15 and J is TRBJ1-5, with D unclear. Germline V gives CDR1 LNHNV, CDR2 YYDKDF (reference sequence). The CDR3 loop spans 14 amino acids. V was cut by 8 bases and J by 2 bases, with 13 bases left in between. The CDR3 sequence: CATGARGGNQPQHF. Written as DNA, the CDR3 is TGTGCCACCGGAGCCCGGGGTGGCAATCAGCCCCAGCATTTT.

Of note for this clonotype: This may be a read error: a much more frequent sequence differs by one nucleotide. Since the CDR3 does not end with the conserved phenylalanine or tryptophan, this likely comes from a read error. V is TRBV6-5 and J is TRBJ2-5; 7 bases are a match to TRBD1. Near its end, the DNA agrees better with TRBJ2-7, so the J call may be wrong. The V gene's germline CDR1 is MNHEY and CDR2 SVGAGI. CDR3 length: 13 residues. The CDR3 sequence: CASSSDRSYEQYS. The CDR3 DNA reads TGTGCCAGCAGTTCGGACAGGTCCTACGAGCAGTACTCC.

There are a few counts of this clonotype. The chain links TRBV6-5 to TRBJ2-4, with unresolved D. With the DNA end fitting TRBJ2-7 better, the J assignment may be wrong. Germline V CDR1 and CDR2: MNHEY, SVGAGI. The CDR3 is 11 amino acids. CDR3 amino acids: CASSYSNEQYF. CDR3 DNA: TGTGCCAGCAGTTACTCAAACGAGCAGTACTTC.

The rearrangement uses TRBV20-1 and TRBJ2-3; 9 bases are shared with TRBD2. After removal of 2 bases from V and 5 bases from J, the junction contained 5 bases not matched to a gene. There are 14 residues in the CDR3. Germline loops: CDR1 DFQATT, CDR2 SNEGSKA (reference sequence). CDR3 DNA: TGCAGTGCTAGATTTAGCGGGGGAGGAGATACGCAGTATTTT. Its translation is CSARFSGGGDTQYF.

For the CDR3, the DNA is TGCAGCGTTGCAGGGGGAAATGAAGCTTTCTTT. Amino acids: CSVAGGNEAFF. The gene calls are TRBV29-1 and TRBJ1-1; TRBD1 agrees at 7 bases. Trimming took 4 bases from V and 7 from J; bases not matched to a gene: 3. CDR1 is SQVTM and CDR2 is ANQGSEA in the germline V gene. This CDR3 spans 11 amino acids.

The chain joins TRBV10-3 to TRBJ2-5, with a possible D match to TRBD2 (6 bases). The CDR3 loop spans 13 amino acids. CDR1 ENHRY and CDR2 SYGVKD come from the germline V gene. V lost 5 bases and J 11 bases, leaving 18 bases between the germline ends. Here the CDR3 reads CAISWDSTGEQYF. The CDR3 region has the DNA TGTGCCATCAGTTGGGACTCGACTGGGGAGCAGTACTTC.

The CDR3 coding sequence is TGTGCCAGCAGCGGGAGCGCCGACAGGTATACCTACGAGCAGTACTTC. It yields the protein CASSGSADRYTYEQYF. The chain carries TRBV7-9 and TRBJ2-7; D is possibly TRBD1 (6 bases). The V and J ends lost 5 bases and 2 bases respectively, with 19 bases between them. Germline V CDR1 and CDR2: SEHNR, FQNEAQ (reference sequence). This CDR3 spans 16 amino acids.

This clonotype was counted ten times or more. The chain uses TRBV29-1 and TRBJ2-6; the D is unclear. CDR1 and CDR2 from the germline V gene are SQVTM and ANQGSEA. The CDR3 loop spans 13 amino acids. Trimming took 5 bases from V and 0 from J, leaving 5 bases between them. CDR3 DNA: TGCAGCGTTAAAAGCTCTGGGGCCAACGTCCTGACTTTC. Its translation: CSVKSSGANVLTF.

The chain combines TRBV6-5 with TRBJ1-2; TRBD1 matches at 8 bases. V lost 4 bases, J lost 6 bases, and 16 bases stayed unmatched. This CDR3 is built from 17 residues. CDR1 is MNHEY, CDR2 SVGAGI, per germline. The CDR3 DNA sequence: TGTGCCAGCAGTTCGACAGGGGCCCCGATGGAACGTCATGGCTACACCTTC. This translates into CASSSTGAPMERHGYTF.

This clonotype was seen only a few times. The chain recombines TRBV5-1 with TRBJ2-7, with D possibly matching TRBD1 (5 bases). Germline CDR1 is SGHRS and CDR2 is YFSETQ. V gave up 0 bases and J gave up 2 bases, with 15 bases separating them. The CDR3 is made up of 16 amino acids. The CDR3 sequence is CASSLASTATPYEQYF. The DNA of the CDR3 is TGCGCCAGCAGCTTGGCTTCGACAGCTACTCCCTACGAGCAGTACTTC.

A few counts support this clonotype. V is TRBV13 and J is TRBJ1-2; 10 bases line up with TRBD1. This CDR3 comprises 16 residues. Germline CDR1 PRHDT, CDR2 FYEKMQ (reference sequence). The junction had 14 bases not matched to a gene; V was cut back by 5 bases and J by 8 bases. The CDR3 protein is CASSPPRDRGRGGYTF. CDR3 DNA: TGTGCCAGCAGCCCCCCCCGGGACAGGGGTAGGGGAGGCTACACCTTC.

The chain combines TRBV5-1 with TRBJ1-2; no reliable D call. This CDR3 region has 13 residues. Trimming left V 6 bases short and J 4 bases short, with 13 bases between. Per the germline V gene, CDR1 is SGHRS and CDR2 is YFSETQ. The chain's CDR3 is CASTTTGGYGYTF. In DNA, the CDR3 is TGCGCCAGCACAACCACGGGCGGCTATGGCTACACCTTC.